Shown below are 8 T cell receptor beta chains from a single sample sequenced in a study of blood T cell repertoires in COVID-19. TCRdb's copy holds only in-frame clones and misses some; the assay was immunoSEQ multiplex PCR. This repertoire shows about 62,000 clones, 70% to 90% found once; its top ten account for more than 0.8%. The specimen was peripheral blood. These receptor sequences come from a man in his 70s with acute or convalescent COVID-19.

This clone appeared once. V and J are TRBV5-1 and TRBJ2-6; D may be TRBD1 (5 bases). Germline assignment: CDR1 SGHRS and CDR2 YFSETQ. V lost 6 bases and J 4 bases, leaving 17 bases between the germline ends. The CDR3 runs 16 residues. The CDR3 DNA reads TGCGCCAGCACAACTTCTTCAGGGTCGGGGGCCAACGTCCTGACTTTC. Protein sequence: CASTTSSGSGANVLTF.

The rearrangement uses TRBV28 and TRBJ1-6; maybe TRBD1 (5 bases). Germline CDR1 and CDR2: MDHEN and SYDVKM. CDR3 length: 15 amino acids. The ends were cut back, 3 bases at V and 10 bases at J, with 16 bases in the middle. The CDR3 reads CASSFSGKKRSPLHF. In nucleotides, the CDR3 is TGTGCCAGCAGTTTTTCAGGGAAGAAAAGGTCACCCCTCCACTTT.

This clone was observed a handful of times. The rearrangement joins TRBV24-1 to TRBJ2-6; TRBD1 might be the D (5 bases). This CDR3 is 16 amino acids long. V was pared by 4 bases and J by 2 bases, with 11 bases between. Germline CDR1 and CDR2: KGHDR and SFDVKD. CDR3 residues: CATSEEQGAGANVLTF. Written as DNA, the CDR3 is TGTGCCACCAGTGAGGAGCAGGGTGCTGGGGCCAACGTCCTGACTTTC.

This chain links TRBV11-1 with TRBJ1-6, with D perhaps TRBD1 (6 bases). The CDR3 loop spans 16 amino acids. Germline lookup yields CDR1 SGHAT and CDR2 FQDESV (reference sequence). Trimming stripped 5 bases from V and 9 bases from J, with 20 bases between. The CDR3 here is CASSPREGRGRSPLHF. The CDR3, as DNA: TGTGCCAGCAGCCCCCGGGAGGGACGGGGGCGTTCACCCCTCCACTTT. Looking up the rest from reference TRBV11-1 and TRBJ1-6 gives the full variable domain: EAEVAQSPRYKITEKSQAVAFWCDPISGHATLYWYRQILGQGPELLVQFQDESVVDDSQLPKDRFSAERLKGVDSTLKIQPAELGDSAMYLCASSPREGRGRSPLHFGNGTRLTVT.

J is TRBJ1-6 and V is TRBV19; D is possibly TRBD1 (6 bases). This CDR3 is built from 14 residues. Germline values: CDR1 LNHDA, CDR2 SQIVND (reference sequence). The V and J ends lost 6 bases and 3 bases respectively, with 9 bases between them. The CDR3 DNA follows: TGTGCCAGTAGATCACAGGGCTATAATTCACCCCTCCACTTT. Translating it yields CASRSQGYNSPLHF.

This clone was recorded once. The chain links TRBV28 to TRBJ1-1; D may be TRBD1 (5 bases). The V and J ends lost 4 bases and 1 base respectively, with 10 bases between them. The CDR3 runs 14 residues. From germline, CDR1 is MDHEN and CDR2 SYDVKM. The DNA of the CDR3 is TGTGCCAGCAGTTCGACAGTGGGGAACACTGAAGCTTTCTTT. Its protein product is CASSSTVGNTEAFF.

This clone was seen only once. V gene TRBV6-4 combines with J gene TRBJ2-1; TRBD2 matches at 8 bases. The CDR3 runs to 15 residues. V trimming: 5 bases; J trimming: 10 bases; junction bases outside the gene matches: 13. CDR1 and CDR2 from the germline V gene are MRHNA and SNTAGT. The CDR3 sequence is CASSLGGSGGEEQFF. CDR3 bases: TGTGCCAGCAGTCTGGGAGGTTCGGGGGGGGAGGAGCAGTTCTTC.

This chain's CDR3 is CASSPTGQPSNQPQHF. The DNA of the CDR3 is TGCGCCAGCAGCCCAACAGGACAGCCTAGCAATCAGCCCCAGCATTTT. This chain joins TRBV4-1 and TRBJ1-5; D possibly corresponds to TRBD1 (6 bases). The V gene's germline CDR1 is MGHRA and CDR2 YSYEKL. V was clipped by 4 bases and J by 0 bases, with 13 bases between them. This CDR3 has 16 residues.